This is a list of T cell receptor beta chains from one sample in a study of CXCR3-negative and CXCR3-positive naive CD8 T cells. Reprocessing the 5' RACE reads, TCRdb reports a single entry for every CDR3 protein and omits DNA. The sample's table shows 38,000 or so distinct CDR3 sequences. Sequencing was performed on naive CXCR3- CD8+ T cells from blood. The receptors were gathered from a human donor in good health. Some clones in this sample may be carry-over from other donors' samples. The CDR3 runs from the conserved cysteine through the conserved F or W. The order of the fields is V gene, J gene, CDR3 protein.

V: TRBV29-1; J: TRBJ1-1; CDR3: CSVKRTDDTEAFF
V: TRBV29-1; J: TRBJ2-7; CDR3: CSVDDLHTGGGEQYF
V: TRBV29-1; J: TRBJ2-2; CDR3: CSAREGTGELFF
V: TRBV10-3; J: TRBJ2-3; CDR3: CAIKAGTRTDTQYF
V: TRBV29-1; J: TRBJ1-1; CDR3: CSAGQGVGGTEAFF
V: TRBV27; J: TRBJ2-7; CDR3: CASSLQGGNEQYF
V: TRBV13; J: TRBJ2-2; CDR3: CASSLEVTPELFF
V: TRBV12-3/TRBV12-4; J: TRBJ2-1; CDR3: CASRPKAGQGGVEQFF
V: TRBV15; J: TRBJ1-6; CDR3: CATRDSLNSPLHF
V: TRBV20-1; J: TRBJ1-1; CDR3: CSARDEVWETNTEAFF
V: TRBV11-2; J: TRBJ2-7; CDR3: CASSLDWGYRPYEQYF
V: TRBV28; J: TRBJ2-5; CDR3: CASSVRGGAETQYF